Given below is one T cell receptor (beta chain) in context. Data came from immunoSEQ multiplex PCR; TCRdb stores just in-frame clones and leaves some out. This sample has approximately 280,000 clones, with 60% to 80% found just once. The V end lost 2 bases, the J end lost 2 bases, and 5 bases lay between the germline ends. The CDR3 sequence is 12 residues long. CDR1 SGHKS and CDR2 YYEKEE come from the germline V gene (reference sequence). This record comes from a study of cytotoxic CD8 clonotypes in ibrutinib-treated CLL. The chain joins TRBV5-5 to TRBJ2-7; D call uncertain. The receptor's source is a human donor with chronic lymphocytic leukemia. The starting material was PBMCs, obtained at disease progression, from a patient treated with ibrutinib. CDR3 sequence reads: CASSFPTYEQYF. In DNA, the CDR3 is TGTGCCAGCAGCTTCCCGACCTACGAGCAGTACTTC.